Listed here are 9 T cell receptor beta chains from one sample, sequenced in a study of T cells expressing NK-cell markers. With the 5' RACE reads reprocessed, TCRdb shows one record per CDR3 protein and no DNA. In all, the sample yields around 380,000 distinct CDR3 sequences. Material for sequencing was blood T cells: a sorted CD56 or NKG2C T cell subset, CD4+ or CD8+ T cells, or bulk PBMC T cells (not recorded which). All receptors come from a woman aged 45 to 65 in good health.

J is TRBJ2-1 and V is TRBV11-2. This CDR3 has 12 residues. Germline V gene lookup returns CDR1 SGHAT and CDR2 FQNNGV. CDR3 amino acids: CASTVSYNEQFF.

This sequence joins TRBV5-1 and TRBJ2-1; TCRdb selects TRBD2, and the lack of DNA leaves this call unchecked. Germline CDR1 SGHRS, CDR2 YFSETQ. This CDR3 contains 17 residues. CDR3 loop: CASSLGAGGNTYNEQFF.

V and J are TRBV7-9 and TRBJ2-7; with no DNA, the TCRdb D assignment of TRBD2 cannot be verified. Germline CDR1 is SEHNR and CDR2 is FQNEAQ (reference sequence). The CDR3 has 17 residues. The CDR3 loop is CASSSYPPGRAIGEQYF.

The chain joins TRBV12-3 or TRBV12-4 to TRBJ2-1; the TRBD2 assignment by TCRdb is unverifiable without DNA. There are 19 residues in the CDR3. CDR3 residues: CASSLVGLAGGIPYNEQFF.

J is TRBJ2-2 and V is TRBV5-1. The CDR3 is 11 residues long. Germline-derived CDR1 and CDR2 are SGHRS and YFSETQ. The CDR3 sequence: CASSLEKELFF.

The chain links TRBV20-1 to TRBJ2-1; as DNA is missing, the TRBD2 call by TCRdb cannot be tested. Germline lookup yields CDR1 DFQATT and CDR2 SNEGSKA (reference sequence). The CDR3 consists of 16 residues. The CDR3 sequence is CSVFGEWRLAINEQFF.

V and J are TRBV27 and TRBJ1-5; TCRdb designates TRBD1, a call that cannot be tested without DNA. CDR1 MNHEY and CDR2 SMNVEV come from the germline V gene (reference sequence). The CDR3 spans 18 residues. CDR3 in amino acids: CASSLKAGATDSNQPQHF.

The chain has TRBV4-2 and TRBJ2-2; no DNA is available, so the TRBD1 call from TCRdb remains unchecked. Germline assignment: CDR1 LGHNA and CDR2 YNFKEQ. The CDR3 runs 16 residues. CDR3 loop: CASSQAGTGGLGELFF.

This rearrangement joins TRBV27 to TRBJ1-1. This CDR3 spans 13 amino acids. Germline CDR1 MNHEY, CDR2 SMNVEV (reference sequence). CDR3 protein: CASRRYGNTEAFF.